Listed here are 16 T cell receptor beta chains from one sample, sequenced in a study of beta chain features in type 1 diabetes. Since all of the isolated RNA was reverse transcribed, expressed TCRB transcripts were what got sequenced. The data were produced by immunoSEQ multiplex PCR, yet TCRdb's version contains in-frame clones alone and is incomplete. The sample shows roughly 230,000 clones, roughly 9.6% of them seen only once. What was sequenced was naive CD4+ T cells from blood. The receptor source for this set is a woman younger than 35 in good health.

This clone was picked up a small number of times. The chain couples TRBV6-5 to TRBJ2-7, with 9 bases identical to TRBD2. V shed 6 bases, J shed 4 bases, and the junction held 4 bases outside the gene matches. The CDR3 has 13 amino acids. CDR1 and CDR2 from the germline V gene are MNHEY and SVGAGI. CDR3 sequence reads: CASRKTSGYEQYF. CDR3 nucleotide sequence: TGTGCCAGCAGGAAGACTAGCGGTTACGAGCAGTACTTC.

This clone was seen a few times. This sequence joins TRBV7-2 and TRBJ2-7; D is ambiguous. CDR3 size: 13 residues. V was shortened by 9 bases and J by 5 bases, with 17 bases between the two germline ends. Germline loops: CDR1 SGHTA, CDR2 FQGNSA. CDR3 coding DNA: TGTGCCAGTTCCATAGCACGGCGCGACGAGCAGTACTTC. It codes for CASSIARRDEQYF.

This clone was seen just once. V is TRBV15 and J is TRBJ1-2; possibly TRBD1 for D (5 bases). Germline CDR1 is LNHNV and CDR2 is YYDKDF (reference sequence). The CDR3 is made up of 15 amino acids. V lost 1 base and J 0 bases, leaving 9 bases between the germline ends. The CDR3 region is CATSRVKGTNYGYTF. The CDR3 DNA reads as TGTGCCACCAGCAGAGTGAAGGGGACTAACTATGGCTACACCTTC.

This clone has more than one count but fewer than ten. The genes are TRBV19 and TRBJ1-5; D gene ambiguous. The CDR3 consists of 13 residues. V dropped 5 bases and J dropped 5 bases, with 10 bases sitting between them. Germline assignment: CDR1 LNHDA and CDR2 SQIVND (reference sequence). CDR3 DNA sequence: TGTGCCAGTAGTCCCACCGTAGATCAGCCCCAGCATTTT. It specifies CASSPTVDQPQHF. Complete variable domain (other parts from reference TRBV19 and TRBJ1-5): DGGITQSPKYLFRKEGQNVTLSCEQNLNHDAMYWYRQDPGQGLRLIYYSQIVNDFQKGDIAEGYSVSREKKESFPLTVTSAQKNPTAFYLCASSPTVDQPQHFGDGTRLSIL.

The chain couples TRBV2 to TRBJ2-3; possibly TRBD1 for D (5 bases). The CDR3 has 15 amino acids. Trimming stripped 3 bases from V and 5 bases from J, with 15 bases between. From germline, CDR1 is SNHLY and CDR2 FYNNEI. The CDR3 DNA reads TGTGCCAGCAGTGAGGCAGGGAATGTAGGAGATACGCAGTATTTT. It specifies CASSEAGNVGDTQYF.

The rearrangement joins TRBV27 to TRBJ2-3; TRBD2 agrees at 11 bases. The CDR3 consists of 16 residues. CDR1 is MNHEY, CDR2 SMNVEV, per germline (reference sequence). The ends lost 6 bases at V and 3 bases at J; junction bases unmatched: 8. The CDR3 here is CASSVTVAGGTDTQYF. The CDR3 DNA follows: TGTGCCAGCAGCGTTACGGTAGCGGGAGGGACAGATACGCAGTATTTT.

The chain is built from TRBV6-1 and TRBJ2-1; D is undetermined. The germline V gene encodes CDR1 MNHNS and CDR2 SASEGT. This CDR3 spans 12 amino acids. Deletions cut 3 bases from V and 7 bases from J, with 7 bases between. The CDR3 sequence: CASSDSWNEQFF. DNA of the CDR3: TGTGCCAGCAGTGACAGTTGGAATGAGCAGTTCTTC.

There are a few counts of this clone. The CDR3 protein is CASRGRGFLTEQFF. The CDR3 bases are TGTGCCAGCAGGGGCAGGGGCTTTCTTACTGAGCAGTTCTTC. This chain uses TRBV25-1 with TRBJ2-1, with D maybe TRBD1 (6 bases). CDR1 and CDR2 (germline): MGHDK, SYGVNS. Between the trimmed V and J ends, which lost 6 bases and 9 bases, there was a span of 18 bases. The CDR3 consists of 14 residues.

This clone was observed a few times. The V and J genes are TRBV2 and TRBJ2-2; the D gene is possibly TRBD1 (6 bases). Germline V CDR1 and CDR2: SNHLY, FYNNEI. The V end lost 6 bases, the J end lost 6 bases, and 17 bases lay between the germline ends. The CDR3 is made up of 15 amino acids. The CDR3 is CASRDLRGRAGELFF. CDR3 sequence (DNA): TGTGCCAGCAGAGATCTCAGGGGTCGGGCCGGGGAGCTGTTTTTT.

V and J are TRBV6-5 and TRBJ2-7, with 12 bases matching TRBD2. V lost 7 bases and J lost 7; bases outside the gene matches: 11. Germline loops: CDR1 MNHEY, CDR2 SVGAGI. CDR3 length equals 15 residues. This chain's CDR3 is CASTLLGLAGSEQYF. The CDR3 DNA reads as TGTGCCAGCACTCTACTCGGACTAGCGGGATCAGAGCAGTACTTC.

This clone occurred a few times. J is TRBJ1-2 and V is TRBV5-4, with 9 bases aligning to TRBD1. Germline V gives CDR1 SGHNT, CDR2 YYREEE (reference sequence). The CDR3 totals 14 residues. V was clipped by 4 bases and J by 7 bases; unmatched bases: 8. CDR3 amino acids: CASSLPDRGSGYTF. CDR3 bases: TGTGCCAGCAGCCTGCCCGACAGGGGGTCTGGCTACACCTTC.

The chain combines TRBV27 with TRBJ1-1; possible D gene TRBD1, 5 bases. Germline CDR1 MNHEY, CDR2 SMNVEV (reference sequence). The CDR3 is 14 amino acids. With 3 bases removed from V and 5 bases from J, the gap between germline ends came to 13 bases. CDR3 residues: CASSFPSDRTEAFF. The CDR3 bases are TGTGCCAGCAGTTTTCCAAGCGACAGAACTGAAGCTTTCTTT.

CDR3 sequence reads: CASSVAWGRETEAFF. CDR3 DNA: TGTGCCAGCAGCGTAGCCTGGGGGCGCGAAACTGAAGCTTTCTTT. This chain links TRBV9 with TRBJ1-1, with a weak D call TRBD1 (6 bases). Per the germline V gene, CDR1 is SGDLS and CDR2 is YYNGEE. This CDR3 has 15 residues. V was clipped by 0 bases and J by 5 bases, with 14 bases between them.

This chain joins TRBV7-8 and TRBJ1-2; D perhaps matches TRBD1 (6 bases). Trimming removed 1 base at V and 6 bases at J, with 12 bases between. Per germline, CDR1 SGHVS and CDR2 FQNEAQ. This CDR3 contains 14 residues. The CDR3 loop reads CASSLGGLRDGYTF. The CDR3 nucleotides read TGTGCCAGCAGCTTAGGGGGGCTGCGGGATGGCTACACCTTC.

The chain is built from TRBV29-1 and TRBJ1-2; a weak D match, TRBD1 (5 bases). This CDR3 is built from 11 residues. Germline lookup yields CDR1 SQVTM and CDR2 ANQGSEA. V was shortened by 4 bases and J by 7 bases, with 10 bases between the two germline ends. This CDR3 reads CSVVGGTGYTF. The CDR3 region has the DNA TGCAGCGTTGTGGGAGGGACTGGCTACACCTTC.

This chain uses TRBV11-2 with TRBJ2-5, with a tentative D call TRBD1 (6 bases). The V and J ends lost 4 bases and 5 bases respectively, with 14 bases between them. CDR3 length: 14 amino acids. From germline, CDR1 is SGHAT and CDR2 FQNNGV. The CDR3 protein is CASSSLGQGETQYF. CDR3 nucleotides: TGTGCCAGCAGCTCCCTGGGACAAGGGGAGACCCAGTACTTC.